This T cell receptor beta chain was recovered during a study of breast tumors, draining lymph nodes, adjacent tissues. As to this clonotype: Its cognate antigen is unknown.

Axillary draining lymph nodes of breast cancer patients supplied the node samples. Study conclusions and caveats: The data were judged consistent with most tumor T cells coming from lymph node and expanding in tumor. Data only fit, rather than demonstrated, lymph node origin of most tumor T cells. Tumor repertoires ranked between lymph nodes and nontumor tissue in diversity, with V and J gene preferences. Luminal-like breast cancer showed significantly greater tumor-nontumor repertoire similarity than basal-like breast cancer did.

TCRdb reanalysed the multiplex PCR reads using MiXCR and keeps one entry per CDR3 protein. This sample has approximately 100,000 distinct CDR3 sequences, with less than 25% found just once. Germline loops: CDR1 SGDLS, CDR2 YYNGEE. V shed 0 bases, J shed 10 bases, and the junction held 7 bases outside the gene matches. This CDR3 has 15 amino acids. The chain uses TRBV9 and TRBJ2-1, with 10 bases fitting TRBD2. The TCR sequence derives from a female donor with breast cancer. Some clones in this sample may be carry-over from other donors' samples. Source material: axillary lymph node tissue. The CDR3, as DNA: TGTGCCAGCAGCGTAGAAGCTAGCGGGAGTTGGGAGCAGTTCTTC. The encoded protein is CASSVEASGSWEQFF.